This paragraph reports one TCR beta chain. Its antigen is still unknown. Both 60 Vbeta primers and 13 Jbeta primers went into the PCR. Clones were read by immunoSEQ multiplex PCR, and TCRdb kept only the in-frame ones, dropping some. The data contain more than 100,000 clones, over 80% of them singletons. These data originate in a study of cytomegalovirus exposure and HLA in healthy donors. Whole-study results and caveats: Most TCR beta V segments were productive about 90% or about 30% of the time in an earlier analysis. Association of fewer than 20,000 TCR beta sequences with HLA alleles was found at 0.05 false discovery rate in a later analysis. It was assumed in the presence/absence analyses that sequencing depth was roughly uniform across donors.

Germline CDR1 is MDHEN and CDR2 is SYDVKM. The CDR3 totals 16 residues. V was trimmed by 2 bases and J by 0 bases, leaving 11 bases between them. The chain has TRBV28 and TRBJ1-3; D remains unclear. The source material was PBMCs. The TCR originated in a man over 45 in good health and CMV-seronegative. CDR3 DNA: TGTGCCAGCAGTTTAAGGAGGGTTCTCTCTGGAAACACCATATATTTT. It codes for CASSLRRVLSGNTIYF.